The clone carrying this T cell receptor (beta chain) was counted at least ten times. No antigen is known for it. The V and J ends lost 4 bases and 2 bases, in that order; junction bases with no gene match: 13. Germline V lookup: CDR1 DFQATT, CDR2 SNEGSKA (reference sequence). The CDR3 covers 16 residues. Methods used by the authors: The study's classifier, a distant-metastasis tool for papillary thyroid cancer, was built using CDR3 differences across clinicopathological groups. TCRdb reprocessed the PCR reads via MiXCR. TCRdb's processing, not the study's, gives the V and J calls here. This table holds roughly 70,000 clones, about 17% found once. This record comes from a study of metastatic and nonmetastatic thyroid tumors. Study information: Samples came from malignant and benign thyroid patients, and repertoires were compared across blood and tumor or nodule tissue.

Findings and limits, study-wide: Reportedly, malignant thyroid tumors had significantly higher TCR beta diversity than benign nodules, in blood and tumor.

Thyroid surgery had not been preceded by any treatment in any patient. The sequence came from a female donor with papillary thyroid cancer or a benign thyroid nodule (not recorded which). Some clones in this sample may be carry-over from other donors' samples. The specimen sequenced was blood. The rearrangement links TRBV20-1 to TRBJ2-7, with 8 positions matching TRBD1. CDR3 in amino acids: CSATGTGTSATYEQYF. The CDR3 bases are TGCAGTGCTACGGGGACAGGCACTTCTGCAACCTACGAGCAGTACTTC.